Listed below are T cell receptor beta chains from one sample, sequenced in a study of control samples from healthy donors and cancer patients. TCRdb keeps only in-frame clones here, not all; method: immunoSEQ multiplex PCR. The table records under 150,000 clones, roughly nine tenths of them present only once. Material: blood. Receptors originate from a woman in her twenties or thirties in good health. Each CDR3 is given with its conserved first and last residue. The D gene is left open where the match is weak. The listing skips clone size in some rows; elsewhere it reads once, few, many or a size class.

CDR3nt: TGTGCCAGCAGCCACTACGGACAGGGTGACGAGCAGTACTTC
CDR3aa: CASSHYGQGDEQYF
v_gene: TRBV13
j_gene: TRBJ2-7
abundance: .
d_gene: TRBD1

CDR3nt: TGTGCCAGCAGTCCCCGAACAGGCCGCGCTTTCTTT
CDR3aa: CASSPRTGRAFF
v_gene: TRBV6-5
j_gene: TRBJ1-1
abundance: .
d_gene: .

CDR3nt: TGTGCGTGGCAGGGGCACACTGAAGCTTTCTTT
CDR3aa: CAWQGHTEAFF
v_gene: TRBV30
j_gene: TRBJ1-1
abundance: .
d_gene: .

CDR3nt: TGCAGCTCAGGCGGCTTCGGGACTGAAGCTTTCTTT
CDR3aa: CSSGGFGTEAFF
v_gene: TRBV29-1
j_gene: TRBJ1-1
abundance: .
d_gene: .

CDR3nt: TGCGCCAGCAGCCTGGGCGGCGGCACAGATACGCAGTATTTT
CDR3aa: CASSLGGGTDTQYF
v_gene: TRBV4-1
j_gene: TRBJ2-3
abundance: .
d_gene: .

CDR3nt: TGTGCCAGCAGCCGTACTAGCGGGGGAGAGGAAGAGACCCAGTACTTC
CDR3aa: CASSRTSGGEEETQYF
v_gene: TRBV4-2
j_gene: TRBJ2-5
abundance: .
d_gene: TRBD2

CDR3nt: TGTGCCAGTAGTATTCACAGGGATCGTAGCTATGGCTACACCTTC
CDR3aa: CASSIHRDRSYGYTF
v_gene: TRBV19
j_gene: TRBJ1-2
abundance: .
d_gene: .

CDR3nt: TGTGCCAGCAGTTTAAGTCTAGCGGTCCAAGAGACCCAGTACTTC
CDR3aa: CASSLSLAVQETQYF
v_gene: TRBV6-5
j_gene: TRBJ2-5
abundance: .
d_gene: TRBD2

CDR3nt: TGCAGCGCCCTAGGACAGGGAGGACTTTATGGCTACACCTTC
CDR3aa: CSALGQGGLYGYTF
v_gene: TRBV29-1
j_gene: TRBJ1-2
abundance: .
d_gene: TRBD1

CDR3nt: TGCAGTGCTAGTATGGGGAACACTGAAGCTTTCTTT
CDR3aa: CSASMGNTEAFF
v_gene: TRBV20-1
j_gene: TRBJ1-1
abundance: .
d_gene: .

CDR3nt: TGTGCCAGCAGCTTAGGGACTACTACCGGGCAAAACATTCAGTACTTC
CDR3aa: CASSLGTTTGQNIQYF
v_gene: TRBV7-2
j_gene: TRBJ2-4
abundance: few
d_gene: .

CDR3nt: TGCGCCAGCAGCTTGGCCCAGGGCAGCATGAACACTGAAGCTTTCTTT
CDR3aa: CASSLAQGSMNTEAFF
v_gene: TRBV5-1
j_gene: TRBJ1-1
abundance: .
d_gene: .

CDR3nt: TGCAGTGTAATATCGAACTATGGCTACACCTTC
CDR3aa: CSVISNYGYTF
v_gene: TRBV20-1
j_gene: TRBJ1-2
abundance: .
d_gene: .

CDR3nt: TGTGCCAGCAGCTCCGGGACCGACACTGAAGCTTTCTTT
CDR3aa: CASSSGTDTEAFF
v_gene: TRBV7-3
j_gene: TRBJ1-1
abundance: once
d_gene: .

CDR3nt: TGTGCCAGCAGCTCAGGGGCAACTAATGAAAAACTGTTTTTT
CDR3aa: CASSSGATNEKLFF
v_gene: TRBV7-2
j_gene: TRBJ1-4
abundance: .
d_gene: .

CDR3nt: TGCGCCAGCAGCCCACCCCAGGGAGCGGGAGGTTGGGCCGGGGAGCTGTTTTTT
CDR3aa: CASSPPQGAGGWAGELFF
v_gene: TRBV5-1
j_gene: TRBJ2-2
abundance: .
d_gene: TRBD2

CDR3nt: TGTGCCAGCAGCTTGCGGTCTGGGTTGGGAGGAAACACCATATATTTT
CDR3aa: CASSLRSGLGGNTIYF
v_gene: TRBV5-6
j_gene: TRBJ1-3
abundance: .
d_gene: .

CDR3nt: TGTGCTAGCAGCGTGGACAGCATCAGCTACGAGCAGTACTTC
CDR3aa: CASSVDSISYEQYF
v_gene: TRBV7-7
j_gene: TRBJ2-7
abundance: .
d_gene: .

CDR3nt: TGTGCCAGCAGTAACAGGGGCACAGATACGCAGTATTTT
CDR3aa: CASSNRGTDTQYF
v_gene: TRBV2
j_gene: TRBJ2-3
abundance: .
d_gene: .

CDR3nt: TGTGCCAGCAGTTACGAAAGCTCCAATTCACCCCTCCACTTT
CDR3aa: CASSYESSNSPLHF
v_gene: TRBV6-5
j_gene: TRBJ1-6
abundance: .
d_gene: .

CDR3nt: TGTGCCAACGGGGGGATCTCTGGGGCCAACGTCCTGACTTTC
CDR3aa: CANGGISGANVLTF
v_gene: TRBV3-1/TRBV3-2
j_gene: TRBJ2-6
abundance: .
d_gene: TRBD2

CDR3nt: TGTGCCAGCAGCCACTCTATCCTGATAAGCTCTGGAAACACCATATATTTT
CDR3aa: CASSHSILISSGNTIYF
v_gene: TRBV3-1/TRBV3-2
j_gene: TRBJ1-3
abundance: .
d_gene: .

CDR3nt: TGTGCCAGCTCACCGGGACCGGGGAATTCACCCCTCCACTTT
CDR3aa: CASSPGPGNSPLHF
v_gene: TRBV18
j_gene: TRBJ1-6
abundance: .
d_gene: .

CDR3nt: TGCAGCGGCCAACAGGGAGATGGTGAGCAGTTCTTC
CDR3aa: CSGQQGDGEQFF
v_gene: TRBV29-1
j_gene: TRBJ2-1
abundance: .
d_gene: .

CDR3nt: TGTGCCAGCAGTGAGGGACCTCCGCCCCAGCATTTT
CDR3aa: CASSEGPPPQHF
v_gene: TRBV2
j_gene: TRBJ1-5
abundance: once
d_gene: .

CDR3nt: TGTGCCAGCTCACGGACAGGGGGCTCCTACGAGCAGTACTTC
CDR3aa: CASSRTGGSYEQYF
v_gene: TRBV18
j_gene: TRBJ2-7
abundance: .
d_gene: TRBD1

CDR3nt: TGTGCCAGCTCATCCCTCGCCGACAACATGTCTGGAAACACCATATATTTT
CDR3aa: CASSSLADNMSGNTIYF
v_gene: TRBV18
j_gene: TRBJ1-3
abundance: .
d_gene: .

CDR3nt: TGTGCCAGCAGTTCAGCAGGACAGGTCTCGGACACTGAAGCTTTCTTT
CDR3aa: CASSSAGQVSDTEAFF
v_gene: TRBV28
j_gene: TRBJ1-1
abundance: .
d_gene: TRBD1

CDR3nt: TGTGCCAGTAGTATCTCGGCTAGTGGGAATGAGCAGTTCTTC
CDR3aa: CASSISASGNEQFF
v_gene: TRBV19
j_gene: TRBJ2-1
abundance: .
d_gene: .

CDR3nt: TGCGCCAGCAGCCACCCACAGGGTAGGACTGGAAACACCATATATTTT
CDR3aa: CASSHPQGRTGNTIYF
v_gene: TRBV4-1
j_gene: TRBJ1-3
abundance: .
d_gene: .

CDR3nt: TGTGCCAGCAGTTTGGCTAGCGGCTACGAGCAGTACTTC
CDR3aa: CASSLASGYEQYF
v_gene: TRBV12-3/TRBV12-4
j_gene: TRBJ2-7
abundance: .
d_gene: TRBD2

CDR3nt: TGTGCCAGTAGTATTGGTAGCGAGACCTACGAGCAGTACTTC
CDR3aa: CASSIGSETYEQYF
v_gene: TRBV19
j_gene: TRBJ2-7
abundance: once
d_gene: .

CDR3nt: TGTGCCAGCAGCCATCGGTCCCAGGCCGGGGAGCTGTTTTTT
CDR3aa: CASSHRSQAGELFF
v_gene: TRBV14
j_gene: TRBJ2-2
abundance: .
d_gene: .

CDR3nt: TGTGCCAGCATGGAAAGCGGGAGTGGCACAGATACGCAGTATTTT
CDR3aa: CASMESGSGTDTQYF
v_gene: TRBV7-2
j_gene: TRBJ2-3
abundance: .
d_gene: TRBD2

CDR3nt: TGTGCCAGCAGCCCTATCGATCGGGCCACTGAAGCTTTCTTT
CDR3aa: CASSPIDRATEAFF
v_gene: TRBV28
j_gene: TRBJ1-1
abundance: .
d_gene: .